These T cell receptor beta chains were read from a single sample in a study of blood T cell repertoires in COVID-19. Using immunoSEQ multiplex PCR, the repertoire was profiled, and TCRdb retains in-frame clones only, with some absent. This sample has more than 200,000 clones, with roughly 87% found just once. Input material: peripheral blood. These receptors were obtained from a human donor in a cohort sampled during active COVID-19. Each CDR3 is given with its conserved first and last residue. The order of the fields is CDR3 protein, CDR3 DNA, J gene, clone size, D gene, V gene. A D gene is named only where the DNA matches it firmly. For some rows the clone size is stated as once, few or many, or as a class when expanded; others skip it.

CDR3aa: CASSLRGGVLDTEAFF
CDR3nt: TGTGCCAGCAGTCTCCGAGGAGGTGTGCTTGACACTGAAGCTTTCTTT
j_gene: TRBJ1-1
abundance: .
d_gene: .
v_gene: TRBV28

CDR3aa: CASSSTDRGFPYEQYF
CDR3nt: TGTGCCAGCAGCTCCACCGACAGGGGGTTTCCCTACGAGCAGTACTTC
j_gene: TRBJ2-7
abundance: .
d_gene: TRBD1
v_gene: TRBV5-6

CDR3aa: CASGRQGRATDTQYF
CDR3nt: TGTGCCAGTGGAAGACAGGGGAGGGCCACAGATACGCAGTATTTT
j_gene: TRBJ2-3
abundance: .
d_gene: .
v_gene: TRBV19

CDR3aa: CASSSGVGSPLHF
CDR3nt: TGTGCCAGCAGTTCAGGGGTGGGTTCACCCCTCCACTTT
j_gene: TRBJ1-6
abundance: .
d_gene: .
v_gene: TRBV6-5

CDR3aa: CASSTGTSGRREQYF
CDR3nt: TGTGCCAGCAGCACTGGGACTAGCGGGAGGAGAGAGCAGTACTTC
j_gene: TRBJ2-7
abundance: .
d_gene: TRBD2
v_gene: TRBV5-6

CDR3aa: CASHITGAGNTIYF
CDR3nt: TGTGCCAGCCACATAACGGGGGCTGGAAACACCATATATTTT
j_gene: TRBJ1-3
abundance: .
d_gene: .
v_gene: TRBV19

CDR3aa: CASTGGQGDYGYTF
CDR3nt: TGTGCCAGCACGGGCGGGCAGGGGGACTATGGCTACACCTTC
j_gene: TRBJ1-2
abundance: .
d_gene: TRBD1
v_gene: TRBV6-6

CDR3aa: CSADTGQRAFF
CDR3nt: TGCAGTGCGGACACAGGACAGCGAGCTTTCTTT
j_gene: TRBJ1-1
abundance: .
d_gene: .
v_gene: TRBV20-1

CDR3aa: CASRDRGATYEQYF
CDR3nt: TGCGCCAGCCGGGACAGGGGGGCAACCTACGAGCAGTACTTC
j_gene: TRBJ2-7
abundance: .
d_gene: TRBD1
v_gene: TRBV10-2

CDR3aa: CASSLSLAGGTIYEQYF
CDR3nt: TGTGCCAGCAGCCTTTCCCTAGCGGGTGGAACGATCTACGAGCAGTACTTC
j_gene: TRBJ2-7
abundance: .
d_gene: TRBD2
v_gene: TRBV4-2

CDR3aa: CAWSSRYEQYF
CDR3nt: TGTGCCTGGAGTTCCCGCTACGAGCAGTACTTC
j_gene: TRBJ2-7
abundance: .
d_gene: .
v_gene: TRBV30

CDR3aa: CASQRNQASYEQYF
CDR3nt: TGTGCCAGCCAACGCAACCAGGCTTCCTACGAGCAGTACTTC
j_gene: TRBJ2-7
abundance: few
d_gene: .
v_gene: TRBV6-5

CDR3aa: CASTLGTSGGVGTDTQYF
CDR3nt: TGTGCCAGCACCCTAGGGACTAGCGGGGGGGTAGGGACAGATACGCAGTATTTT
j_gene: TRBJ2-3
abundance: .
d_gene: TRBD2
v_gene: TRBV7-8

CDR3aa: CASRLGFMNTEAFF
CDR3nt: TGTGCCAGCAGACTGGGCTTTATGAACACTGAAGCTTTCTTT
j_gene: TRBJ1-1
abundance: .
d_gene: .
v_gene: TRBV28

CDR3aa: CASSVVASAGAGEQYF
CDR3nt: TGTGCCAGCAGCGTAGTCGCGTCGGCCGGAGCGGGGGAGCAGTACTTC
j_gene: TRBJ2-7
abundance: few
d_gene: TRBD2
v_gene: TRBV9

CDR3aa: CASSQRIGGFGYTF
CDR3nt: TGCGCCAGCAGCCAGCGAATTGGGGGCTTTGGCTACACCTTC
j_gene: TRBJ1-2
abundance: .
d_gene: .
v_gene: TRBV4-3

CDR3aa: CASSLPGTGLGGYTF
CDR3nt: TGTGCCAGCAGCTTGCCTGGAACAGGGTTGGGTGGCTACACCTTC
j_gene: TRBJ1-2
abundance: .
d_gene: .
v_gene: TRBV7-2

CDR3aa: CASSKTGTGANVLTF
CDR3nt: TGTGCCAGCAGTAAAACAGGTACCGGGGCCAACGTCCTGACTTTC
j_gene: TRBJ2-6
abundance: many
d_gene: .
v_gene: TRBV6-2/TRBV6-3

CDR3aa: CASSSDRVGEKLFF
CDR3nt: TGTGCCAGCAGCTCGGACAGGGTGGGCGAAAAACTGTTTTTT
j_gene: TRBJ1-4
abundance: .
d_gene: TRBD1
v_gene: TRBV5-6

CDR3aa: CASSQAPGQGGDYEQYF
CDR3nt: TGTGCCAGCAGCCAAGCCCCGGGACAGGGGGGGGACTACGAGCAGTACTTC
j_gene: TRBJ2-7
abundance: .
d_gene: TRBD1
v_gene: TRBV4-2

CDR3aa: CASRWGEHYEQYF
CDR3nt: TGTGCCAGCAGGTGGGGGGAGCATTACGAGCAGTACTTC
j_gene: TRBJ2-7
abundance: .
d_gene: .
v_gene: TRBV7-9

CDR3aa: CASSADLRNSPLHF
CDR3nt: TGTGCCAGCAGCGCCGACCTCAGGAATTCACCCCTCCACTTT
j_gene: TRBJ1-6
abundance: .
d_gene: .
v_gene: TRBV7-8

CDR3aa: CASSLALNEKLFF
CDR3nt: TGTGCCAGCAGCCTAGCCCTTAATGAAAAACTGTTTTTT
j_gene: TRBJ1-4
abundance: .
d_gene: .
v_gene: TRBV7-9

CDR3aa: CASSSQIQSYEQYF
CDR3nt: TGTGCCAGCAGCTCCCAAATTCAATCCTACGAGCAGTACTTC
j_gene: TRBJ2-7
abundance: .
d_gene: .
v_gene: TRBV5-4

CDR3aa: CASSLKEYRGTLHF
CDR3nt: TGTGCCAGCAGCTTAAAGGAGTATAGGGGGACCCTCCACTTT
j_gene: TRBJ1-6
abundance: .
d_gene: .
v_gene: TRBV7-2

CDR3aa: CASSPPGQQYYGYTF
CDR3nt: TGTGCCAGCAGTCCTCCAGGACAGCAATACTATGGCTACACCTTC
j_gene: TRBJ1-2
abundance: few
d_gene: .
v_gene: TRBV6-6

CDR3aa: CASSSPRQGWTGELFF
CDR3nt: TGTGCCAGCAGCTCCCCCCGACAGGGTTGGACCGGGGAGCTGTTTTTT
j_gene: TRBJ2-2
abundance: .
d_gene: TRBD1
v_gene: TRBV7-8

CDR3aa: CASSHTTGQGVYYEQYF
CDR3nt: TGTGCCAGCAGCCACACTACGGGACAGGGAGTGTATTACGAGCAGTACTTC
j_gene: TRBJ2-7
abundance: .
d_gene: TRBD1
v_gene: TRBV7-2

CDR3aa: CASSLGPSSGELFF
CDR3nt: TGTGCCAGCAGCTTGGGGCCCTCCTCAGGGGAGCTGTTTTTT
j_gene: TRBJ2-2
abundance: .
d_gene: .
v_gene: TRBV7-6

CDR3aa: CASSLIHSGGNTGELFF
CDR3nt: TGTGCCAGCAGTTTAATTCATAGCGGGGGGAACACCGGGGAGCTGTTTTTT
j_gene: TRBJ2-2
abundance: .
d_gene: TRBD2
v_gene: TRBV27

CDR3aa: CASSRQDRGGYEQYF
CDR3nt: TGTGCCAGCAGCAGGCAGGACAGGGGAGGCTACGAGCAGTACTTC
j_gene: TRBJ2-7
abundance: .
d_gene: TRBD1
v_gene: TRBV3-1/TRBV3-2

CDR3aa: CASSTTGTGGRDTEAFF
CDR3nt: TGTGCCAGTAGTACCACCGGGACAGGGGGTCGGGACACTGAAGCTTTCTTT
j_gene: TRBJ1-1
abundance: .
d_gene: TRBD1
v_gene: TRBV19

CDR3aa: CASRIQGPSNYGYTF
CDR3nt: TGTGCCAGCAGGATACAGGGACCCTCTAACTATGGCTACACCTTC
j_gene: TRBJ1-2
abundance: .
d_gene: .
v_gene: TRBV27

CDR3aa: CANPLSTGANNEQFF
CDR3nt: TGCGCCAACCCCCTGAGTACAGGGGCAAACAATGAGCAGTTCTTC
j_gene: TRBJ2-1
abundance: once
d_gene: TRBD1
v_gene: TRBV23-1

CDR3aa: CASSLADRADTQYF
CDR3nt: TGTGCCAGCAGCCTAGCCGACCGGGCAGATACGCAGTATTTT
j_gene: TRBJ2-3
abundance: .
d_gene: .
v_gene: TRBV2

CDR3aa: CASRKGQVYEQYF
CDR3nt: TGTGCCAGCAGAAAGGGACAGGTCTACGAGCAGTACTTC
j_gene: TRBJ2-7
abundance: .
d_gene: TRBD1
v_gene: TRBV6-5

CDR3aa: CASSPPGGYTF
CDR3nt: TGTGCCAGCTCACCCCCAGGTGGCTACACCTTC
j_gene: TRBJ1-2
abundance: .
d_gene: .
v_gene: TRBV18

CDR3aa: CASSERTGGPYEQYF
CDR3nt: TGCGCCAGCAGTGAAAGGACAGGGGGCCCCTACGAGCAGTACTTC
j_gene: TRBJ2-7
abundance: .
d_gene: TRBD1
v_gene: TRBV10-1

CDR3aa: CASSLIGQGANQPQHF
CDR3nt: TGTGCCAGCAGCTTAATTGGACAGGGGGCTAATCAGCCCCAGCATTTT
j_gene: TRBJ1-5
abundance: .
d_gene: TRBD1
v_gene: TRBV7-2

CDR3aa: CASSGGYEQYF
CDR3nt: TGTGCCAGCAGCGGGGGGTACGAGCAGTACTTC
j_gene: TRBJ2-7
abundance: .
d_gene: .
v_gene: TRBV3-1/TRBV3-2

CDR3aa: CASSRTDRAGNGYTF
CDR3nt: TGCGCCAGCAGCCGAACGGACAGGGCGGGAAATGGCTACACCTTC
j_gene: TRBJ1-2
abundance: .
d_gene: TRBD1
v_gene: TRBV5-1

CDR3aa: CASSISPGAYEQYF
CDR3nt: TGTGCCAGTAGTATATCCCCAGGGGCCTACGAGCAGTACTTC
j_gene: TRBJ2-7
abundance: .
d_gene: .
v_gene: TRBV19

CDR3aa: CASSVGDRFKLAGELFF
CDR3nt: TGTGCCAGCAGCGTAGGGGACAGGTTTAAATTAGCCGGGGAGCTGTTTTTT
j_gene: TRBJ2-2
abundance: .
d_gene: TRBD1
v_gene: TRBV9

CDR3aa: CASSLDMGGAPYGYTF
CDR3nt: TGTGCCAGCAGCCTTGACATGGGGGGGGCACCCTATGGCTACACCTTC
j_gene: TRBJ1-2
abundance: .
d_gene: .
v_gene: TRBV7-2

CDR3aa: CASSQAGLVTDTQYF
CDR3nt: TGTGCCAGCAGCCAAGCGGGACTGGTCACAGATACGCAGTATTTT
j_gene: TRBJ2-3
abundance: .
d_gene: .
v_gene: TRBV3-1/TRBV3-2

CDR3aa: CASSEVTRNYGYTF
CDR3nt: TGTGCCAGCAGTGAAGTTACGCGGAACTATGGCTACACCTTC
j_gene: TRBJ1-2
abundance: .
d_gene: .
v_gene: TRBV2

CDR3aa: CASSRGPKADTEAFF
CDR3nt: TGTGCCAGCAGCAGGGGGCCCAAGGCGGACACTGAAGCTTTCTTT
j_gene: TRBJ1-1
abundance: .
d_gene: .
v_gene: TRBV21-1

CDR3aa: CASSETDPDYGYTF
CDR3nt: TGTGCCAGCAGTGAGACTGACCCCGACTATGGCTACACCTTC
j_gene: TRBJ1-2
abundance: .
d_gene: .
v_gene: TRBV6-1

CDR3aa: CASSTGQYSNQPQHF
CDR3nt: TGTGCCAGTAGTACCGGACAGTATAGCAATCAGCCCCAGCATTTT
j_gene: TRBJ1-5
abundance: .
d_gene: .
v_gene: TRBV19

CDR3aa: CASSLQGFVTQYF
CDR3nt: TGTGCCAGCAGTTTACAGGGGTTCGTAACCCAGTACTTC
j_gene: TRBJ2-5
abundance: .
d_gene: .
v_gene: TRBV12-3/TRBV12-4

CDR3aa: CASSAPGTGTGNTIYF
CDR3nt: TGTGCCAGCAGCGCTCCGGGGACAGGGACTGGAAACACCATATATTTT
j_gene: TRBJ1-3
abundance: few
d_gene: TRBD1
v_gene: TRBV2

CDR3aa: CASSSSTGVDTEAFF
CDR3nt: TGTGCCAGTAGTTCTTCGACAGGGGTGGACACTGAAGCTTTCTTT
j_gene: TRBJ1-1
abundance: .
d_gene: TRBD1
v_gene: TRBV19

CDR3aa: CASSNLGGRLQETQYF
CDR3nt: TGCGCCAGCAGCAATTTAGGCGGGAGGCTTCAAGAGACCCAGTACTTC
j_gene: TRBJ2-5
abundance: .
d_gene: TRBD2
v_gene: TRBV4-1

CDR3aa: CASGLAGGQQETQYF
CDR3nt: TGTGCCAGCGGACTAGCGGGGGGCCAACAAGAGACCCAGTACTTC
j_gene: TRBJ2-5
abundance: .
d_gene: TRBD2
v_gene: TRBV27

CDR3aa: CASSEQRGGLGTQYF
CDR3nt: TGTGCCAGCAGCGAACAGCGGGGGGGGCTGGGTACGCAGTATTTT
j_gene: TRBJ2-3
abundance: .
d_gene: TRBD2
v_gene: TRBV6-6

CDR3aa: CASGSPGDSSSYEQYF
CDR3nt: TGTGCCAGCGGGTCACCTGGGGACAGCTCCTCCTACGAGCAGTACTTC
j_gene: TRBJ2-7
abundance: .
d_gene: TRBD1
v_gene: TRBV27

CDR3aa: CASSNSRDSPPVTDTQYF
CDR3nt: TGTGCCAGCAGCAATAGCCGGGACAGCCCTCCCGTCACAGATACGCAGTATTTT
j_gene: TRBJ2-3
abundance: .
d_gene: .
v_gene: TRBV21-1

CDR3aa: CASNFFGSSGANVLTF
CDR3nt: TGTGCCAGTAACTTTTTTGGTAGCTCTGGGGCCAACGTCCTGACTTTC
j_gene: TRBJ2-6
abundance: .
d_gene: .
v_gene: TRBV19

CDR3aa: CASRARAGGPGEQYF
CDR3nt: TGTGCCAGCAGGGCGCGAGCGGGAGGGCCCGGCGAGCAGTACTTC
j_gene: TRBJ2-7
abundance: .
d_gene: TRBD2
v_gene: TRBV7-2

CDR3aa: CASSEPQGGFTEAFF
CDR3nt: TGTGCCAGCAGTGAGCCACAGGGGGGGTTCACTGAAGCTTTCTTT
j_gene: TRBJ1-1
abundance: .
d_gene: TRBD1
v_gene: TRBV25-1